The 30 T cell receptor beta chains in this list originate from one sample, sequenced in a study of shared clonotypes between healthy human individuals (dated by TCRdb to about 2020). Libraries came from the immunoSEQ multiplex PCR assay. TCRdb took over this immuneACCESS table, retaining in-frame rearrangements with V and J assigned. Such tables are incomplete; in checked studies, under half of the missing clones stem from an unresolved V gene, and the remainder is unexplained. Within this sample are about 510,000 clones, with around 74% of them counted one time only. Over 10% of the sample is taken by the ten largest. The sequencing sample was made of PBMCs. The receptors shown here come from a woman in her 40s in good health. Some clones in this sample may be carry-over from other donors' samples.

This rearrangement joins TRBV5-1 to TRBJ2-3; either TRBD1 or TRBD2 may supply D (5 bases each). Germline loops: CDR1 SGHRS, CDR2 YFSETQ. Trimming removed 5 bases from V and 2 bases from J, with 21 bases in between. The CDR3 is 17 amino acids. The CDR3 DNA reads TGCGCCAGCAGGGCCCCCGGGACGGGCTACTACACAGATACGCAGTATTTT. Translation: CASRAPGTGYYTDTQYF.

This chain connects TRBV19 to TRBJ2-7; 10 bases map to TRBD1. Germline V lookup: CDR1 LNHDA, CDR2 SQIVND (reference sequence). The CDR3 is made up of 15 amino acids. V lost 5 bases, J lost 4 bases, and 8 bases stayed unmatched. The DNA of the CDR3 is TGTGCCAGTAGTTCGACAGGGGGCGCGGGTTACGAGCAGTACTTC. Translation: CASSSTGGAGYEQYF.

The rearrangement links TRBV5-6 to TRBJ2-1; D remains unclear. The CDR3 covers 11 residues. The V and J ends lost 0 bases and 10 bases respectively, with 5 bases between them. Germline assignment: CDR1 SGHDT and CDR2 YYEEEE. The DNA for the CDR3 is TGTGCCAGCAGCTTGGGTCGGGAGCAGTTCTTC. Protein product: CASSLGREQFF.

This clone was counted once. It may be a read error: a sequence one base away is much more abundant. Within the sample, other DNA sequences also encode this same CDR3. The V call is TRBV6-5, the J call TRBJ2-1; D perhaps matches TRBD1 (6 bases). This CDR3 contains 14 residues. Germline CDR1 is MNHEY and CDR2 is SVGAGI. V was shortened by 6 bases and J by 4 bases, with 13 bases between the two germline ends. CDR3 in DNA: TGTGCCAGCAGACTCGGACAGTTATACAATGAGCAGTTCTTC. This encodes CASRLGQLYNEQFF.

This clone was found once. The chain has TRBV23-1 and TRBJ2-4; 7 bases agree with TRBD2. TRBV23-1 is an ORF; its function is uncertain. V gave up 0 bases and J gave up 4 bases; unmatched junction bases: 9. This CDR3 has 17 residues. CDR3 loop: CASSQSVVGRSKNIQYF. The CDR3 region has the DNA TGCGCCAGCAGTCAATCGGTGGTCGGGAGGTCTAAAAACATTCAGTACTTC.

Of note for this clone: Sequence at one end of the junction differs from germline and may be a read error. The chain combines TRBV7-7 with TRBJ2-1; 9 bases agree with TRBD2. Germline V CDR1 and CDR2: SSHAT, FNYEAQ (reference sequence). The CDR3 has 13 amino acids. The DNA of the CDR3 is TGTGCTAGCAGCCCTGAGACTAGCGGAAGACAGTTCTTC. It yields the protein CASSPETSGRQFF.

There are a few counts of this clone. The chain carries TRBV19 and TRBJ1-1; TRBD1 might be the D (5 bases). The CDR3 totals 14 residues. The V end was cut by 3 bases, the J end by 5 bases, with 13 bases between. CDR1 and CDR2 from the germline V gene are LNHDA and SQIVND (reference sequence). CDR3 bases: TGTGCCAGTAGTATTGCAGGGCTGTGGACTGAAGCTTTCTTT. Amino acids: CASSIAGLWTEAFF.

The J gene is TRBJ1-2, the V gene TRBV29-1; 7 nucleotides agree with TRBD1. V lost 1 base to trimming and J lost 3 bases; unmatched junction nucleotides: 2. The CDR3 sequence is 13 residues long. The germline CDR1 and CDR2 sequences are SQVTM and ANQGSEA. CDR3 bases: TGCAGCGTTGAAGGGGACAGTTACTATGGCTACACCTTC. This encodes CSVEGDSYYGYTF.

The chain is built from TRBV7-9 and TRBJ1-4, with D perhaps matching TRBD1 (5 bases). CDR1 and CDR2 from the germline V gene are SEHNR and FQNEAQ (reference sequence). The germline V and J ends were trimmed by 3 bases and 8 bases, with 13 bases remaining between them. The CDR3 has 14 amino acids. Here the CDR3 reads CASSFGRAGEKLFF. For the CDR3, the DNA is TGTGCCAGCAGCTTCGGCAGGGCTGGGGAAAAACTGTTTTTT.

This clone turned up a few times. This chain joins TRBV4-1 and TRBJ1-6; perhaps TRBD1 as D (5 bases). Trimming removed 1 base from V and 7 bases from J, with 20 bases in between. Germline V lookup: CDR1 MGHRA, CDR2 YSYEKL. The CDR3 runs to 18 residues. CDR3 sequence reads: CASSQVPLVRGENSPLHF. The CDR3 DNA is TGCGCCAGCAGCCAAGTCCCATTAGTTAGAGGGGAAAATTCACCCCTCCACTTT.

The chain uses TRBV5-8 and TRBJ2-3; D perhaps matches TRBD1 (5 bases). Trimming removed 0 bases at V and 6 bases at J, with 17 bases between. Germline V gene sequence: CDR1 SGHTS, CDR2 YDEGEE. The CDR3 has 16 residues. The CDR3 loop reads CASSLARVLSGDTQYF. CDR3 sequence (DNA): TGTGCCAGCAGCTTGGCCAGGGTTTTGTCCGGGGATACGCAGTATTTT. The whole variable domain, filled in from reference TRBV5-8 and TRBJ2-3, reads EAGVTQSPTHLIKTRGQQATLRCSPISGHTSVYWYQQALGLGLQFLLWYDEGEERNRGNFPPRFSGRQFPNYSSELNVNALELEDSALYLCASSLARVLSGDTQYFGPGTRLTVL.

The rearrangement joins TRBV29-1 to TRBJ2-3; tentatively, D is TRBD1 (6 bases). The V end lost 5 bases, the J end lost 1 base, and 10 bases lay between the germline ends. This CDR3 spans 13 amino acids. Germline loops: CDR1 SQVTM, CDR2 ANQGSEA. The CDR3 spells CSVFRQGTDTQYF. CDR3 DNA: TGCAGCGTTTTTCGACAGGGCACAGATACGCAGTATTTT.

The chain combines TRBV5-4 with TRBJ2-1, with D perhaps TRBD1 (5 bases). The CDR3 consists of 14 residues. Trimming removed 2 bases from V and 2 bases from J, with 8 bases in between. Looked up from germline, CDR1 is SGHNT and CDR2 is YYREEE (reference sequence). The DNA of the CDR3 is TGTGCCAGCAGCTTCGACAGAACCTACAATGAGCAGTTCTTC. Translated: CASSFDRTYNEQFF.

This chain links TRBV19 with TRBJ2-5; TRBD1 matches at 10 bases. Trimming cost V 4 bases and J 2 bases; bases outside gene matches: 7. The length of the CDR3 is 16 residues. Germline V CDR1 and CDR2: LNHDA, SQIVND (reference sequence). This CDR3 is CASSTPGQGLQETQYF. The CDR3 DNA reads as TGTGCCAGTAGTACCCCGGGACAGGGGCTTCAAGAGACCCAGTACTTC.

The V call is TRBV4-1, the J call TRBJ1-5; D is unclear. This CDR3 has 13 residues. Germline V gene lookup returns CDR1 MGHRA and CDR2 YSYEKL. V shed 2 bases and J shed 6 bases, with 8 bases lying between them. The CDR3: CASSQLLVQPQHF. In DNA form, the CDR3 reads TGCGCCAGCAGCCAACTTCTTGTTCAGCCCCAGCATTTT.

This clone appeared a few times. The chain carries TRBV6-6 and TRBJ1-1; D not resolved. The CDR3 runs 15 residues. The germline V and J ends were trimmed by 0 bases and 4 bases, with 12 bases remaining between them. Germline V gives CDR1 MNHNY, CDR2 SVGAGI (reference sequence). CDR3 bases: TGTGCCAGCAGTTACTCATCCGAGGCGGGCACTGAAGCTTTCTTT. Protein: CASSYSSEAGTEAFF.

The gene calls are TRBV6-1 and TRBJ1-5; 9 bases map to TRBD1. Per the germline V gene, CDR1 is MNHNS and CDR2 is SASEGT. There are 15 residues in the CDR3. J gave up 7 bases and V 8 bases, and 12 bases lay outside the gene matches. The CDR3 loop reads CASQAEQGAWQPQHF. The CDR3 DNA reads TGTGCCAGCCAAGCCGAACAGGGGGCTTGGCAGCCCCAGCATTTT.

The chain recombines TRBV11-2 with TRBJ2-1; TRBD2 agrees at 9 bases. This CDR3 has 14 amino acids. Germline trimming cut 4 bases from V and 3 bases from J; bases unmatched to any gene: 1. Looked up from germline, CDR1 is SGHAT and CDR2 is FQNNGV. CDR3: CASSSTSGYNEQFF. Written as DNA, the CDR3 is TGTGCCAGCAGCTCGACTAGCGGCTACAATGAGCAGTTCTTC.

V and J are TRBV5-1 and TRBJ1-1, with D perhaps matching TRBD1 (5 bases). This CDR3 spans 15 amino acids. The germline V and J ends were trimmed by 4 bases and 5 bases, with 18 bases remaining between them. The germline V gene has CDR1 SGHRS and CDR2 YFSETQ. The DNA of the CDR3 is TGCGCCAGCAGCGTTGGGGTGGGACCGGGGACTGAAGCTTTCTTT. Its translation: CASSVGVGPGTEAFF.

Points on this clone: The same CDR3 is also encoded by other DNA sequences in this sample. CDR3 sequence: CASSVGEGSGANVLTF. As DNA, the CDR3 is TGTGCCAGCAGCGTAGGGGAAGGCTCTGGGGCCAACGTCCTGACTTTC. The rearrangement joins TRBV9 to TRBJ2-6; D unclear. The CDR3 contains 16 residues. Germline V CDR1 and CDR2: SGDLS, YYNGEE. Trimming shortened V by 0 bases and J by 0 bases, and 7 bases separated the two germline ends.

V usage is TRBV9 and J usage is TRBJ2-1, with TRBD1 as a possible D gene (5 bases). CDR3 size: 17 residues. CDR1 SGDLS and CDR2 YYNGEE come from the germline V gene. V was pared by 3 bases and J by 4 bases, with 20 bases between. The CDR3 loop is CASSARPYRRPYNEQFF. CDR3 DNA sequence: TGTGCCAGCAGCGCGCGACCTTACAGGCGACCTTACAATGAGCAGTTCTTC.

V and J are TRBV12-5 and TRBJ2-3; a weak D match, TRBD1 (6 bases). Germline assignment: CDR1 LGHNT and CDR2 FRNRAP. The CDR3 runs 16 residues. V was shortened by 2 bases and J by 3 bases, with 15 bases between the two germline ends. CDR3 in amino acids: CASGLQVGGRTDTQYF. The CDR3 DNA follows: TGTGCTAGTGGTTTGCAGGTAGGGGGACGAACAGATACGCAGTATTTT.

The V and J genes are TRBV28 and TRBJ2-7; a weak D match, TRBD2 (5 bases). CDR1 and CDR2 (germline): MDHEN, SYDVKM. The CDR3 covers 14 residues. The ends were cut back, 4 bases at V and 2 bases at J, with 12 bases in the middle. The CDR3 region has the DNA TGTGCCAGCAGTTCCCCTAGCCATCCCTACGAGCAGTACTTC. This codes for CASSSPSHPYEQYF.

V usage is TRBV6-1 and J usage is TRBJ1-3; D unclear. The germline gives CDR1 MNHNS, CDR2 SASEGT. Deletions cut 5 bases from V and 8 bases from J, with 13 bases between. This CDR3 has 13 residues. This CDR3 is CASSWEVRDTIYF. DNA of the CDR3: TGTGCCAGCAGTTGGGAGGTCCGGGACACCATATATTTT.

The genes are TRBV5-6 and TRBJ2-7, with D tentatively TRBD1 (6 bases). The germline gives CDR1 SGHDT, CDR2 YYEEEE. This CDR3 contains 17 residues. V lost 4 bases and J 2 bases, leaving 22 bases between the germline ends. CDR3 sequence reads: CASSLSKDSFVPYEQYF. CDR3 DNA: TGTGCCAGCAGCCTGTCGAAGGACAGTTTTGTCCCCTACGAGCAGTACTTC.

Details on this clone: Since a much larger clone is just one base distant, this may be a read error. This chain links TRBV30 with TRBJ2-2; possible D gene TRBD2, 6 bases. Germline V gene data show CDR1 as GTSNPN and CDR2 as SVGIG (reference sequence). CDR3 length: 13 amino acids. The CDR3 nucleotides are TGTGCCTGGAGTATCAGGGAAGTGGGGGGGCTGTTTTTT. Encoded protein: CAWSIREVGGLFF.

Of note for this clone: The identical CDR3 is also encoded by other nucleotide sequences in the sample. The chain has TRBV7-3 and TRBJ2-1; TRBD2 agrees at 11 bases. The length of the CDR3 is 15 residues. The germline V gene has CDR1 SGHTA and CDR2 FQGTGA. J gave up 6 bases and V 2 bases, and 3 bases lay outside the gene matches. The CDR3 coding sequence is TGTGCCAGCAGCTTAGTACTAGCGGGAGCCAATGAGCAGTTCTTC. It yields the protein CASSLVLAGANEQFF.

This chain's CDR3 is CASSSGGSKNIQYF. CDR3 sequence (DNA): TGTGCCAGCAGCTCCGGGGGATCCAAAAACATTCAGTACTTC. The V call is TRBV7-2, the J call TRBJ2-4, with a tentative D call TRBD2 (6 bases). This CDR3 is 14 amino acids long. Trimming took 4 bases from V and 2 from J, leaving 9 bases between them. CDR1 is SGHTA and CDR2 is FQGNSA in the germline V gene.

The CDR3, as DNA: TGTGCCAGCAGTTTAAGCGGGCAGGGATTAGTTAGCACAGATACGCAGTATTTT. This sequence encodes CASSLSGQGLVSTDTQYF. The chain recombines TRBV28 with TRBJ2-3; D might be TRBD2 (6 bases). The V end was cut by 2 bases, the J end by 0 bases, with 18 bases between. This CDR3 is built from 18 residues. Germline V CDR1 and CDR2: MDHEN, SYDVKM.

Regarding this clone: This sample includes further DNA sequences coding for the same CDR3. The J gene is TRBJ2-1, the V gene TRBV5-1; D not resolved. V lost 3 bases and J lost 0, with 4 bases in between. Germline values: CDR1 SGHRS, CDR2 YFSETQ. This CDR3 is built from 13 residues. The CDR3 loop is CASSSSSYNEQFF. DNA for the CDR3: TGCGCCAGCAGCTCTAGCTCCTACAATGAGCAGTTCTTC.